This record looks at one T cell receptor (beta chain) sequence and its context. Its antigen remains unknown. This sample is drawn from a study of CD8+CD57+ T cells in acquired aplastic anemia. Overall study context: Sorted CD4+ and CD8+ cells gave an average of around 3.3 ug of DNA. An average of approximately 11 million reads for CD4+ cells was obtained from healthy donors. Study results and caveats: No significant difference in CD8+ Simpson's diversity was found between patients and controls. Researchers report that twenty-nine CD8+ CDR3 sequences appeared in both patients and controls.

Genomic DNA templated the TCR beta VDJ and CDR3 profiling. TCRdb re-called the reads with MiXCR, one entry per CDR3 protein. The sample shows a few hundred thousand distinct CDR3 sequences, around 60% of them seen only once. The CDR3 length is 13 residues. CDR1 is SGHVS, CDR2 FQNEAQ, per germline. V gave up 5 bases and J gave up 2 bases; unmatched junction bases: 3. This sequence was found in a human donor in good health. The rearrangement uses TRBV7-8 and TRBJ2-7, with 7 bases lining up with TRBD1. Sequences were obtained from sorted CD4+, CD8+, or CD8+CD57+ T cells (not recorded which) from PBMCs. The CDR3 region is CASSVTGTYEQYF. CDR3 bases: TGTGCCAGCAGCGTGACAGGGACCTACGAGCAGTACTTC.